This T cell receptor beta chain derives from a study of cytomegalovirus exposure and HLA in healthy donors. Trimming cost V 9 bases and J 2 bases, with 13 bases left between them. Germline values: CDR1 WSHSY, CDR2 SAAADI. The CDR3 covers 13 residues. PCR primers comprised 60 Vbeta and 13 Jbeta primers. The table came from immunoSEQ multiplex PCR; TCRdb's copy has only in-frame clones and leaves some out. Here the sample spans 150,000 to 200,000 clones, 81% being singletons. The rearrangement joins TRBV10-2 to TRBJ1-1, with D possibly TRBD1 on 5 matching bases. Source material: PBMCs. The sequence was obtained from a woman in her twenties or thirties in good health and CMV-seronegative. The CDR3 DNA reads as TGCGCCAGTACCTTAGGGGTAAACACTGAAGCTTTCTTT. Amino acids: CASTLGVNTEAFF.